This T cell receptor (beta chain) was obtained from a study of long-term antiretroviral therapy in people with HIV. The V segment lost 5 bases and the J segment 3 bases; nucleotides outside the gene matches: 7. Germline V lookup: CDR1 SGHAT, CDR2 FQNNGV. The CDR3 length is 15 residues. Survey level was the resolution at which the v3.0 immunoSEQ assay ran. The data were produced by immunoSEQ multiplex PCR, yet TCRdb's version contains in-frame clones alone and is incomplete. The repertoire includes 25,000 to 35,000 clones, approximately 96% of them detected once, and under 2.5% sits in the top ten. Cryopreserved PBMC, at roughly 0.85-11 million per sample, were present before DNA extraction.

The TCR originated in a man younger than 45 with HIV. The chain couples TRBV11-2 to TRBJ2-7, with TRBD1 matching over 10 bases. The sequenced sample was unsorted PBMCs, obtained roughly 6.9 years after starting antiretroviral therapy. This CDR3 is CASSSRDRGIYEQYF. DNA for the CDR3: TGTGCCAGCAGCAGCCGGGACAGGGGTATCTACGAGCAGTACTTC.